A selection of T cell receptor beta chains follows, all from one sample in a study of blood T cells in healthy people across ages. TCRdb reprocessed the 5' RACE reads via MiXCR and lists one record per CDR3 protein. The sample carries about a million distinct CDR3 sequences, around 54% recorded once. The sequencing input was blood. These receptors originate from a woman aged 60-75 years in good health. The conserved cysteine and the conserved F or W are not part of the CDR3 here.

j_gene: TRBJ2-3
v_gene: TRBV20-1
len: 14
CDR3aa: SAWPSTSGSTDTQY

j_gene: TRBJ2-1
v_gene: TRBV11-2
len: 14
CDR3aa: ASSSYPTSGTNEQF

j_gene: TRBJ2-1
v_gene: TRBV29-1
len: 13
CDR3aa: SVELLGGSYNEQF

j_gene: TRBJ2-5
v_gene: TRBV27
len: 12
CDR3aa: ASSHRDGKETQY

j_gene: -
v_gene: TRBV6-2/TRBV6-3
len: 10
CDR3aa: ASSRPTYEQY

j_gene: TRBJ2-5
v_gene: TRBV7-3
len: 13
CDR3aa: ASSLTVVDPTTQY

j_gene: TRBJ1-1
v_gene: TRBV5-1
len: 12
CDR3aa: ASNLVGSDTEAF

j_gene: TRBJ2-1
v_gene: TRBV5-6
len: 14
CDR3aa: ASSLDVGRTYNEQF

j_gene: TRBJ2-7
v_gene: TRBV10-3
len: 13
CDR3aa: AISETSGTNYEQY

j_gene: TRBJ2-7
v_gene: TRBV29-1
len: 13
CDR3aa: SVGAGLHTYNEQY

j_gene: TRBJ2-3
v_gene: TRBV20-1
len: 11
CDR3aa: SACSGSTDTQY

j_gene: TRBJ2-3
v_gene: TRBV28
len: 13
CDR3aa: ASSSPSGRADTQY

j_gene: TRBJ2-1
v_gene: TRBV24-1
len: 11
CDR3aa: ATSEPGLAEQF

j_gene: TRBJ1-6
v_gene: TRBV28
len: 14
CDR3aa: ASSPRQSSYNSPLH

j_gene: TRBJ2-7
v_gene: TRBV15
len: 12
CDR3aa: ATSRRPYTYEQY

j_gene: TRBJ2-6
v_gene: TRBV6-5
len: 13
CDR3aa: ASHPGLSGANVLT

j_gene: TRBJ1-6
v_gene: TRBV12-3/TRBV12-4
len: 16
CDR3aa: ASSLMTALSSYNSPLH

j_gene: TRBJ1-1
v_gene: TRBV29-1
len: 11
CDR3aa: SVSHTTNTEAF

j_gene: TRBJ2-1
v_gene: TRBV29-1
len: 10
CDR3aa: SVADLYNEQF

j_gene: TRBJ2-5
v_gene: TRBV21-1
len: 14
CDR3aa: ASSKRDQQGVGTQY

j_gene: TRBJ2-5
v_gene: TRBV20-1
len: 13
CDR3aa: SARASSGGWETQY

j_gene: TRBJ1-5
v_gene: TRBV28
len: 12
CDR3aa: ASSLLAANQPQH

j_gene: TRBJ1-1
v_gene: TRBV20-1
len: 11
CDR3aa: SASPGQKGTAF

j_gene: TRBJ1-1
v_gene: TRBV13
len: 13
CDR3aa: ASSSTDRGHTEAF

j_gene: TRBJ2-7
v_gene: TRBV7-9
len: 14
CDR3aa: ASSPKLALETYEQY

j_gene: TRBJ2-6
v_gene: TRBV20-1
len: 14
CDR3aa: SARDLGRSGANVLT

j_gene: TRBJ2-7
v_gene: TRBV27
len: 10
CDR3aa: ASSSGAKEQY

j_gene: TRBJ2-7
v_gene: TRBV28
len: 13
CDR3aa: ASSSPRLAGYEQY

j_gene: TRBJ2-3
v_gene: TRBV11-2
len: 12
CDR3aa: ASTADYYTDTQY

j_gene: TRBJ1-5
v_gene: TRBV12-3/TRBV12-4
len: 10
CDR3aa: ASSQRGGPQH

j_gene: -
v_gene: TRBV6-5
len: 13
CDR3aa: ASSYRAGRDHEQY

j_gene: TRBJ1-2
v_gene: TRBV7-8
len: 12
CDR3aa: ASSSARGVYGYT

j_gene: TRBJ1-5
v_gene: TRBV28
len: 10
CDR3aa: ASNTGNQPQH

j_gene: TRBJ2-3
v_gene: TRBV30
len: 9
CDR3aa: AWSSRDTQY

j_gene: -
v_gene: TRBV7-9
len: 12
CDR3aa: ASSTRTGDYEQY

j_gene: TRBJ2-7
v_gene: TRBV20-1
len: 11
CDR3aa: SATGTAVPEQY

j_gene: TRBJ2-1
v_gene: TRBV18
len: 14
CDR3aa: TSSPAGRGVADEQF

j_gene: TRBJ2-7
v_gene: TRBV7-2
len: 14
CDR3aa: ASSLDGTSPSYEQY

j_gene: TRBJ2-2
v_gene: TRBV21-1
len: 11
CDR3aa: ASGLADTGELF